This TCR beta chain was sequenced for a study of blood T cells in healthy people across ages. About the study: Template switching recovered approximately one barcoded beta molecule for every two T cells.

For the second PCR, which ran for roughly 7 to 11 cycles, a sample-barcoded 5' primer and a J-beta primer mix were used. In TCRdb, the 5' RACE reads were re-called with MiXCR into one record per CDR3 protein. The sample holds 550,000 to 800,000 distinct CDR3 sequences, about 32% seen once. Whole-study results and caveats: Without sorted subsets, naive and antigen-experienced compartments could not be conclusively compared. The diversity estimates, figures obtained from one million T cells, were considered underestimates.

Per individual sample, total RNA of at least 5.5 micrograms was extracted. The V gene's germline CDR1 is SGHRS and CDR2 YFSETQ. Losses at the gene ends were 2 bases for V and 3 bases for J; bases not matched to a gene: 15. The CDR3 loop spans 20 amino acids. This clonotype was counted many times. Its antigen is as yet unknown. The sequenced sample consisted of blood. The V and J genes are TRBV5-1 and TRBJ2-1, with 12 bases fitting TRBD2. The receptor comes from a woman of 80 years or more in good health. This CDR3 reads CASSFRGVLAGGQIYNEQFF. Here the CDR3 DNA reads TGCGCCAGCAGCTTCCGAGGGGTACTAGCGGGGGGCCAAATCTACAATGAGCAGTTCTTC.